Each of the 4 T cell receptor beta chains below was sequenced from the same sample in a study of CD8 T cells in ankylosing spondylitis. TCRdb passed the 5' RACE reads through MiXCR, listing each CDR3 protein once. The sample includes 90,000 to 120,000 distinct CDR3 sequences, approximately 25% seen only once; the top ten take 12%. Source material: synovial fluid, either unsorted or a sorted T cell fraction (not recorded which). The receptors derive from a male donor with ankylosing spondylitis.

The rearrangement joins TRBV7-2 to TRBJ2-7, with 9 bases matching TRBD2. CDR3 length: 14 residues. CDR1 is SGHTA and CDR2 is FQGNSA in the germline V gene. V was clipped by 2 bases and J by 3 bases; unmatched bases: 2. The chain's CDR3 is CASSLLAGFYEQYF. In DNA, the CDR3 is TGTGCCAGCAGCTTACTAGCGGGATTCTACGAGCAGTACTTC.

The chain combines TRBV29-1 with TRBJ2-2, with 7 positions matching TRBD1. Germline loops: CDR1 SQVTM, CDR2 ANQGSEA. The CDR3 consists of 14 residues. V lost 5 bases, J lost 5 bases, and 8 bases stayed unmatched. The CDR3 DNA reads TGCAGCGTTACCGGGACAGTATCTACCGGGGAGCTGTTTTTT. Amino acids: CSVTGTVSTGELFF.

There are many counts of this clonotype. The chain employs TRBV12-3 or TRBV12-4 and TRBJ1-4; maybe TRBD1 (6 bases). The CDR3 runs to 14 residues. The germline V and J ends were trimmed by 1 base and 7 bases, with 10 bases remaining between them. The CDR3, as DNA: TGTGCCAGCAGTTTAGGCCAGGGGTTTGAAAAACTGTTTTTT. Translation gives CASSLGQGFEKLFF.

This chain links TRBV24-1 with TRBJ2-3; TRBD2 matches at 12 bases. CDR1 and CDR2 (germline): KGHDR, SFDVKD. There are 16 residues in the CDR3. Trimming removed 4 bases from V and 3 bases from J; junction bases left unmatched: 4. The CDR3 spells CATSDPTSGRTDTQYF. In DNA, the CDR3 is TGTGCCACCAGTGACCCTACTAGCGGGAGGACAGATACGCAGTATTTT.